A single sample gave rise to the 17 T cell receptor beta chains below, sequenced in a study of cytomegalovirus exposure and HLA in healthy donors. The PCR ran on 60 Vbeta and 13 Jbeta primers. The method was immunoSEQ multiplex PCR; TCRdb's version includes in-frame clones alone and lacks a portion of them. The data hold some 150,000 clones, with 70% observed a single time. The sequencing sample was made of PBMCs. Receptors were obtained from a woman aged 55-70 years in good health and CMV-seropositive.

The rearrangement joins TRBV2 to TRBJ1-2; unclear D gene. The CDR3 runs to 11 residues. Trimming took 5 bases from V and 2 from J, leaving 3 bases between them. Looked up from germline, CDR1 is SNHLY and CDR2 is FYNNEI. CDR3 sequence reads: CASSPNYGYTF. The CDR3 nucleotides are TGTGCCAGCAGTCCGAACTATGGCTACACCTTC.

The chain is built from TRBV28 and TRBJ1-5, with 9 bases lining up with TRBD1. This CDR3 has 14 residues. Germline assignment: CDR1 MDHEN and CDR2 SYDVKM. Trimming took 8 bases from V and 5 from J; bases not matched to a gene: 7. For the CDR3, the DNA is TGTGCCAGCCAGGGGACAGGGAAGTATCAGCCCCAGCATTTT. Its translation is CASQGTGKYQPQHF.

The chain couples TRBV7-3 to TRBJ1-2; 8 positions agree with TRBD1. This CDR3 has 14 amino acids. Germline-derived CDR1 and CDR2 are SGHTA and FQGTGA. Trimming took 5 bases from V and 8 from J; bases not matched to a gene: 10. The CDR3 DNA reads TGTGCCAGCAGCGGTACGACAGGGGCAGAAGGCTACACCTTC. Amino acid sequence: CASSGTTGAEGYTF.

The CDR3 reads CASSSGLAGQETQYF. CDR3 in DNA: TGTGCCAGCAGTTCGGGACTAGCGGGCCAAGAGACCCAGTACTTC. This chain links TRBV5-4 with TRBJ2-5; 12 positions agree with TRBD2. V shed 5 bases and J 1 base; nucleotides not matched to a gene: 3. This CDR3 has 15 amino acids. Germline V gives CDR1 SGHNT, CDR2 YYREEE (reference sequence).

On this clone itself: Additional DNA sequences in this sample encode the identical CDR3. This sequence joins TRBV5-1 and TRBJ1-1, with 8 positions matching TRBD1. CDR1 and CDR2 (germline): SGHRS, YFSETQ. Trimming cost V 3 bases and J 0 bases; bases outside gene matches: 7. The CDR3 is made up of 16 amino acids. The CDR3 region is CASSSGQGALNTEAFF. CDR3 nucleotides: TGCGCCAGCAGCTCCGGACAGGGAGCTTTGAACACTGAAGCTTTCTTT. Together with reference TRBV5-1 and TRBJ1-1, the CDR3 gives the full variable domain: KAGVTQTPRYLIKTRGQQVTLSCSPISGHRSVSWYQQTPGQGLQFLFEYFSETQRNKGNFPGRFSGRQFSNSRSEMNVSTLELGDSALYLCASSSGQGALNTEAFFGQGTRLTVV.

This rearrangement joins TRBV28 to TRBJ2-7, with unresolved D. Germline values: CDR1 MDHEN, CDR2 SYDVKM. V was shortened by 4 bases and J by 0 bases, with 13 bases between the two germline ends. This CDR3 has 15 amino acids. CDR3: CASSWAPTRSYEQYF. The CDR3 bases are TGTGCCAGCAGTTGGGCTCCTACCCGCTCCTACGAGCAGTACTTC.

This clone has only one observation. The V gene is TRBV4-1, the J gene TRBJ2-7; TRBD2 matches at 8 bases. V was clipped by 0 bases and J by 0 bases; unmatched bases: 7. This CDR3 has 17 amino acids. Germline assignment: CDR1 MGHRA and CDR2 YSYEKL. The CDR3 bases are TGCGCCAGCAGCCAAGATCGTAGCGGGATAAGCTCCTACGAGCAGTACTTC. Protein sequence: CASSQDRSGISSYEQYF.

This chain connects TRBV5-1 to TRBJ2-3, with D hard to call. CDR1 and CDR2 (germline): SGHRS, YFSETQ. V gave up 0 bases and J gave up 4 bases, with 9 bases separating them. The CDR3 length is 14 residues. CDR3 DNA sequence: TGCGCCAGCAGCTTGGGCCAGATGGCAGATACGCAGTATTTT. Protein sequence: CASSLGQMADTQYF.

CDR3 DNA sequence: TGTGCCAGCAGTTCGGACTTTACCCTCTCCTACGAGCAGTACTTC. This sequence encodes CASSSDFTLSYEQYF. The chain links TRBV2 to TRBJ2-7, with D possibly TRBD2 on 5 matching bases. Germline values: CDR1 SNHLY, CDR2 FYNNEI. The CDR3 spans 15 residues. V lost 5 bases and J lost 0, with 14 bases in between. Drawing the rest from reference TRBV2 and TRBJ2-7, the complete variable domain is EPEVTQTPSHQVTQMGQEVILRCVPISNHLYFYWYRQILGQKVEFLVSFYNNEISEKSEIFDDQFSVERPDGSNFTLKIRSTKLEDSAMYFCASSSDFTLSYEQYFGPGTRLTVT.

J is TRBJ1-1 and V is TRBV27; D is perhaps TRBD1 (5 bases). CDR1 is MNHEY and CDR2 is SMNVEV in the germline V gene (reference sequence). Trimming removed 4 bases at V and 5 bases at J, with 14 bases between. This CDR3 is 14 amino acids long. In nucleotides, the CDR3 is TGTGCCAGCAGTTCTCGCAGGGTGGTGACTGAAGCTTTCTTT. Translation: CASSSRRVVTEAFF.

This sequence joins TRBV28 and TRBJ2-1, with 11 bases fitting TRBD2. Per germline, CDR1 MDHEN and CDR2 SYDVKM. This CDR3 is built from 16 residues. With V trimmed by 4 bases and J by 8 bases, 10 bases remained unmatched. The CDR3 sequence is CASSSPLAGVIDEQFF. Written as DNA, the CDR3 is TGTGCCAGCAGTTCTCCACTAGCGGGAGTTATCGATGAGCAGTTCTTC.

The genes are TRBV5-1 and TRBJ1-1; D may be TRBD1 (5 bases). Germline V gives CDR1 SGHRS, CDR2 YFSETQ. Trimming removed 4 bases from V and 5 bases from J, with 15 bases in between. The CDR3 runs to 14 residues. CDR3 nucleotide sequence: TGCGCCAGCAGCCCTGGGGGGGGGAAAACTGAAGCTTTCTTT. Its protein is CASSPGGGKTEAFF.

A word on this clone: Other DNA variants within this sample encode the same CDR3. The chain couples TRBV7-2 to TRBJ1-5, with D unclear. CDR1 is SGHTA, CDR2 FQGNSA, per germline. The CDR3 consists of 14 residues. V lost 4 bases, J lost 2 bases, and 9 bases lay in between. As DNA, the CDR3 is TGTGCCAGCAGCTCGGACTCGGGCAATCAGCCCCAGCATTTT. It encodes CASSSDSGNQPQHF.

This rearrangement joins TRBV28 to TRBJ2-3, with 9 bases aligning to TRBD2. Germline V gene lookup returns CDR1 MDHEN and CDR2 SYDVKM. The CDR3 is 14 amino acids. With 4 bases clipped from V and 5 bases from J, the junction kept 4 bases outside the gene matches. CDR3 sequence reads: CASSSPLAGDTQYF. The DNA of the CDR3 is TGTGCCAGCAGTTCCCCACTAGCGGGAGATACGCAGTATTTT. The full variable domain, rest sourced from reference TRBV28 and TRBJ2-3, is DVKVTQSSRYLVKRTGEKVFLECVQDMDHENMFWYRQDPGLGLRLIYFSYDVKMKEKGDIPEGYSVSREKKERFSLILESASTNQTSMYLCASSSPLAGDTQYFGPGTRLTVL.

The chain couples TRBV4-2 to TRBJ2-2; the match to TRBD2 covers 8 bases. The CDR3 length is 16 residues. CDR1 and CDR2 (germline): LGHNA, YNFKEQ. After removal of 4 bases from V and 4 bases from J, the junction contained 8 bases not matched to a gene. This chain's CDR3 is CASSPTAGGSTGELFF. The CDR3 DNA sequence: TGTGCCAGCAGCCCGACCGCGGGAGGCTCCACCGGGGAGCTGTTTTTT.

The CDR3 loop is CSVSGGSLTQPQHF. DNA of the CDR3: TGCAGCGTCTCCGGGGGTTCACTGACTCAGCCCCAGCATTTT. The chain recombines TRBV29-1 with TRBJ1-5; weak D call: TRBD1 (5 bases). Trimming cost V 6 bases and J 6 bases, with 18 bases left between them. This CDR3 has 14 amino acids. Germline V gene data show CDR1 as SQVTM and CDR2 as ANQGSEA.

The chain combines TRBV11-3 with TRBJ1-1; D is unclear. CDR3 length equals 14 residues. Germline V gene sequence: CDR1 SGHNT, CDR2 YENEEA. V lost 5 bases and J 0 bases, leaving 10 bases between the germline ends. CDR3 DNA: TGTGCCAGCAGCCCTCGCGGGATGAACACTGAAGCTTTCTTT. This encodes CASSPRGMNTEAFF.